This T cell receptor beta chain was documented in a study of blood T cell repertoires in COVID-19. Study-level background: Specimens from acute and convalescent COVID-19 originated in the United States, Italy and Spain.

Data came from immunoSEQ multiplex PCR; TCRdb stores just in-frame clones and leaves some out. The profile shows just over 300,000 clones, over 75% of them singletons. The sequencing input was PBMCs or T cells enriched from blood (not recorded which). This receptor was identified in a man aged 30-40 years who had recovered from COVID-19.

The CDR3 reads CASSLYLGSYEQYF. The CDR3 nucleotides read TGTGCCAGCAGCTTGTATCTGGGCAGCTACGAGCAGTACTTC. The genes are TRBV5-5 and TRBJ2-7; D is unclear. Trimming took 1 base from V and 3 from J, leaving 11 bases between them. Germline V gene sequence: CDR1 SGHKS, CDR2 YYEKEE (reference sequence). The CDR3 runs to 14 residues.